This TCR beta chain was sequenced during a study of beta chain features in type 1 diabetes. Study-level points and caveats: The naive, central memory and Treg TCRB repertoires of patients appeared to be more similar to one another than those of healthy donors. Fewer junction insertions and more nucleotide deletions appeared in type 1 diabetes patients.

With regard to this clone: Its antigen remains unknown.

Based on CD45RO/CCR7/CD25/CD127/CD95/CD27, CD4+ regulatory, stem cell-like memory, naive and central memory cells were sorted. Trimming cost V 5 bases and J 9 bases; bases outside gene matches: 24. This CDR3 is 20 amino acids long. Looked up from germline, CDR1 is SGHVS and CDR2 is FQNEAQ. Expressed TCRB transcripts were sequenced because the entire RNA isolate underwent reverse transcription. Sequencing was performed with immunoSEQ multiplex PCR; in TCRdb, only in-frame clones are kept and a portion is missing. The sample holds about 230,000 clones, about 10% seen once. This chain joins TRBV7-8 and TRBJ2-4; 11 bases line up with TRBD2. Sample: naive CD4+ T cells from blood. This TCR was sampled from a woman between 18 and 29 years old in good health. CDR3 bases: TGTGCCAGCAGCCCGGGGTGGGGGGTAGCGGGAGGGCCCGACGATCTCATTCAGTACTTC. Amino acid sequence: CASSPGWGVAGGPDDLIQYF.